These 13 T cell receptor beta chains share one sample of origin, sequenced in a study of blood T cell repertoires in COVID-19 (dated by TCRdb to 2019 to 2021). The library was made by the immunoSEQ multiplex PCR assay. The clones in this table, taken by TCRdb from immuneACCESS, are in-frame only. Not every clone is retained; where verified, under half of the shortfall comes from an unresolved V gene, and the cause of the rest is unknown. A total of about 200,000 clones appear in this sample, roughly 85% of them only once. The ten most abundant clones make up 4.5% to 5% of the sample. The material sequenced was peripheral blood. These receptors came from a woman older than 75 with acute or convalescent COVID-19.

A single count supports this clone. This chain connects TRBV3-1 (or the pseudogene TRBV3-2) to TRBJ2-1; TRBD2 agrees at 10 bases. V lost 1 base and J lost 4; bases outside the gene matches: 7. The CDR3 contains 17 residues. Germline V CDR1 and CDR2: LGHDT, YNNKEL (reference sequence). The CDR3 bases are TGTGCCAGCAGCCAAGGGAGCGGGAGGGCGGGTTACAATGAGCAGTTCTTC. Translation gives CASSQGSGRAGYNEQFF.

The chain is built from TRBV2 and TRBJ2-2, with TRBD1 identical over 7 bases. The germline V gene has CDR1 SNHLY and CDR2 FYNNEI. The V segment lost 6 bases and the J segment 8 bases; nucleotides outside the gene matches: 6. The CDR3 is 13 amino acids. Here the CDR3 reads CASRTRGPGELFF. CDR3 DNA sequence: TGTGCCAGCAGGACAAGGGGGCCTGGGGAGCTGTTTTTT.

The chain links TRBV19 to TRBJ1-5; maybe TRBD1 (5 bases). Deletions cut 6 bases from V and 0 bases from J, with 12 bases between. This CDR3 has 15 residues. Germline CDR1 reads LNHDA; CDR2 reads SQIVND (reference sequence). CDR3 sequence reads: CASRSGHASNQPQHF. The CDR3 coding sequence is TGTGCCAGTAGGAGTGGACACGCTAGCAATCAGCCCCAGCATTTT. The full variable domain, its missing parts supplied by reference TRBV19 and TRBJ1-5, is DGGITQSPKYLFRKEGQNVTLSCEQNLNHDAMYWYRQDPGQGLRLIYYSQIVNDFQKGDIAEGYSVSREKKESFPLTVTSAQKNPTAFYLCASRSGHASNQPQHFGDGTRLSIL.

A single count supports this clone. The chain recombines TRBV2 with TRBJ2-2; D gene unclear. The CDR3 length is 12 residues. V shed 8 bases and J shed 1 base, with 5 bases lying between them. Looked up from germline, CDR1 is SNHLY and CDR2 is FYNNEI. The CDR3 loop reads CASVVNTGELFF. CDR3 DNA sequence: TGTGCCAGCGTCGTGAACACCGGGGAGCTGTTTTTT.

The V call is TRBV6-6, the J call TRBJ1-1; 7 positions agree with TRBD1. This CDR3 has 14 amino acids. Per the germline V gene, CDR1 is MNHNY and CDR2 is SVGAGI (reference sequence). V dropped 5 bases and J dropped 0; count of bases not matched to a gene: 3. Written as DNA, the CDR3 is TGTGCCAGCAGTCAACAGGGGATGAACACTGAAGCTTTCTTT. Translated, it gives CASSQQGMNTEAFF.

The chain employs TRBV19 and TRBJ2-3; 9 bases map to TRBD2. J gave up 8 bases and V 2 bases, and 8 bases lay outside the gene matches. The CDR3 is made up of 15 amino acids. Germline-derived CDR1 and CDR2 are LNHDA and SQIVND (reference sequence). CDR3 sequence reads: CASSIRGAGGVTQYF. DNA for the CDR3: TGTGCCAGTAGTATACGGGGCGCGGGGGGGGTTACGCAGTATTTT.

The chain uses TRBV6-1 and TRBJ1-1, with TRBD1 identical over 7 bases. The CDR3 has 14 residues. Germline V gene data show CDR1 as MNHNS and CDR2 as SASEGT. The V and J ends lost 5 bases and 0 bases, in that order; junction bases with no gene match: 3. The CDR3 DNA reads TGTGCCAGCAGTTGGGGACAGATGAACACTGAAGCTTTCTTT. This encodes CASSWGQMNTEAFF.

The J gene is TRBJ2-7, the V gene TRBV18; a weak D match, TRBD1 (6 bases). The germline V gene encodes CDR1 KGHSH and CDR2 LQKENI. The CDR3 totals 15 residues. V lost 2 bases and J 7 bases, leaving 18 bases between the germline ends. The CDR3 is CASSPKNQGQGEQYF. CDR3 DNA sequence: TGTGCCAGCTCACCAAAGAATCAGGGCCAGGGGGAGCAGTACTTC.

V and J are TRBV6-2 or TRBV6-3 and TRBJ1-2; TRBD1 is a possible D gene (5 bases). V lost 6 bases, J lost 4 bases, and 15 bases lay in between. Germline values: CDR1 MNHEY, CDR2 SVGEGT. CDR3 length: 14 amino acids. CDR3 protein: CASSQVGLIYGYTF. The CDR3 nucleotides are TGTGCCAGCAGCCAGGTGGGACTAATCTATGGCTACACCTTC.

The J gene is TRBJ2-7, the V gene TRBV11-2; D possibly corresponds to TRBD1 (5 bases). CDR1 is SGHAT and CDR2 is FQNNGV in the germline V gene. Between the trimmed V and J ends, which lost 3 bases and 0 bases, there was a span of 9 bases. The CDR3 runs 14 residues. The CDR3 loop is CASSFMTDSYEQYF. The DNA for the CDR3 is TGTGCCAGCAGCTTTATGACAGACTCCTACGAGCAGTACTTC.

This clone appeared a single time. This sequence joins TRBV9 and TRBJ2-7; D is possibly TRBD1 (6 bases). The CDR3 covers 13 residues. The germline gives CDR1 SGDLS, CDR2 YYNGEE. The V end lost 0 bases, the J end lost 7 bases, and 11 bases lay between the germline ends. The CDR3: CASSVAGVSEQYF. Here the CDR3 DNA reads TGTGCCAGCAGCGTAGCAGGGGTATCGGAGCAGTACTTC.

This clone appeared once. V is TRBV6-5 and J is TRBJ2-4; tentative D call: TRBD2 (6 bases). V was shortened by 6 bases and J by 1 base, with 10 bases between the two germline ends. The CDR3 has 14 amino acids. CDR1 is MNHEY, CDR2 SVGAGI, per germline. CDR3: CASSSRGAKNIQYF. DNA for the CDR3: TGTGCCAGCAGCTCTCGGGGGGCCAAAAACATTCAGTACTTC.

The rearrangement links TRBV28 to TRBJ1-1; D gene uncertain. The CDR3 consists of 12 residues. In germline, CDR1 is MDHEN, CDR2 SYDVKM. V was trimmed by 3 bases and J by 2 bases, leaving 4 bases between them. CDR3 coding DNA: TGTGCCAGCAGTTTGTCAAACACTGAAGCTTTCTTT. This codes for CASSLSNTEAFF. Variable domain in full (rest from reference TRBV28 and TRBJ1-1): DVKVTQSSRYLVKRTGEKVFLECVQDMDHENMFWYRQDPGLGLRLIYFSYDVKMKEKGDIPEGYSVSREKKERFSLILESASTNQTSMYLCASSLSNTEAFFGQGTRLTVV.